The T cell receptor (beta chain) described here comes from a study of T-cell memory formation after mild COVID-19. The study, taken as a whole, reports: CD8+ contracting clones occupied EMRA, while CD4+ ones occupied mainly CM and EM. Clones shrinking between day 15 and 85 showed a balanced CD4/CD8 split, and those that grew later tilted toward CD4+.

5'RACE primed at constant segments yielded TCR alpha and TCR beta cDNA libraries bearing sample barcodes and UMIs. TCRdb redid the calling of the 5' RACE reads with MiXCR, one entry per CDR3 protein. The table has 290,000 or so distinct CDR3 sequences, roughly a fifth seen once. Per germline, CDR1 SGHAT and CDR2 FQNNGV. The CDR3 consists of 13 residues. As concerns this clonotype: Antigen unknown. The junction departs from the called germline gene at one end, perhaps through a read error.

The rearrangement links TRBV11-2 to TRBJ2-3; D ambiguous. Material: PBMCs or a T cell subset sorted from them (not recorded which). The sequence was collected from a man between 18 and 29 years old who had mild COVID-19 (a few samples of this study predate the infection). Cell type and time point are not known. This CDR3 is CANSLNPQDTQYF. CDR3 coding DNA: TGTGCCAACAGCTTAAATCCCCAAGATACGCAGTATTTT. The whole variable domain, remainder taken from reference TRBV11-2 and TRBJ2-3, is EAGVAQSPRYKIIEKRQSVAFWCNPISGHATLYWYQQILGQGPKLLIQFQNNGVVDDSQLPKDRFSAERLKGVDSTLKIQPAKLEDSAVYLCANSLNPQDTQYFGPGTRLTVL.